Shown below are 14 T cell receptor beta chains from a single sample sequenced in a study of T cell responses to AZD1222 COVID-19 vaccine. Libraries were prepared by immunoSEQ multiplex PCR; TCRdb keeps only in-frame clonotypes and omits some of them. This table holds under 95,000 clones, about 90% found once. This material consisted of peripheral blood, taken on day 0 of AZD1222 vaccination. The receptors stem from an adult in good health.

This clone was recorded only once. The J gene is TRBJ2-1, the V gene TRBV3-1 (or the pseudogene TRBV3-2); no reliable D call. This CDR3 has 13 residues. Trimming stripped 0 bases from V and 11 bases from J, with 11 bases between. From germline, CDR1 is LGHDT and CDR2 YNNKEL (reference sequence). As DNA, the CDR3 is TGTGCCAGCAGCCAAGACAGACACGGACAGCAGTTCTTC. It specifies CASSQDRHGQQFF.

The rearrangement joins TRBV7-9 to TRBJ1-1; the match to TRBD1 covers 8 bases. Trimming removed 11 bases from V and 6 bases from J; junction bases left unmatched: 11. This CDR3 region has 13 residues. In germline, CDR1 is SEHNR, CDR2 FQNEAQ (reference sequence). The CDR3 DNA reads as TGTGCCGGACGAACAGGGGGAGGGGCTGAAGCTTTCTTT. This codes for CAGRTGGGAEAFF.

In regard to this clone: The DNA is omitted, as the CDR3 cannot be located on it reliably, and the CDR3 follows TCRdb's listing. The J gene is TRBJ1-5, the V gene TRBV7-6. Termini included, the CDR3 measures 14 amino acids. Germline V gene lookup returns CDR1 SGHVS and CDR2 FNYEAQ. The CDR3: CASSFGSGNQPQHF.

J is TRBJ2-1 and V is TRBV7-9; tentative D call: TRBD2 (6 bases). V was pared by 1 base and J by 1 base, with 14 bases between. The germline V gene has CDR1 SEHNR and CDR2 FQNEAQ (reference sequence). CDR3 length: 17 amino acids. The CDR3 DNA is TGTGCCAGCAGCTTAGGGGCCGGGAGTGGGTCCTACAATGAGCAGTTCTTC. Encoded protein: CASSLGAGSGSYNEQFF.

The DNA of the CDR3 is TGTGCCAGCGCAGGAATTCAAGAGACCCAGTACTTC. Amino acid sequence: CASAGIQETQYF. The chain joins TRBV2 to TRBJ2-5; D call uncertain. The CDR3 length is 12 residues. Germline loops: CDR1 SNHLY, CDR2 FYNNEI. The V end was cut by 8 bases, the J end by 2 bases, with 9 bases between.

The rearrangement joins TRBV12-3 or TRBV12-4 to TRBJ1-2; D uncertain. The V and J ends lost 6 bases and 8 bases respectively, with 16 bases between them. CDR3 length equals 13 residues. The CDR3 DNA follows: TGTGCCAGCAGCCTGGCCCCTGCAGGAGGCTACACCTTC. Translated: CASSLAPAGGYTF.

V is TRBV19 and J is TRBJ2-5; no firm D call. Germline CDR1 reads LNHDA; CDR2 reads SQIVND (reference sequence). The CDR3 extends over 13 amino acids. With 5 bases removed from V and 5 bases from J, the gap between germline ends came to 12 bases. CDR3 sequence reads: CASSLGRAETQYF. CDR3 in DNA: TGTGCCAGTAGTCTAGGCCGCGCGGAGACCCAGTACTTC.

This chain links TRBV6-6 with TRBJ1-6; D is unresolved. The CDR3 runs to 17 residues. Trimming took off 5 bases at V and 0 bases at J, with 14 bases between the two ends. Germline V gives CDR1 MNHNY, CDR2 SVGAGI (reference sequence). CDR3 in amino acids: CASSRVAGSSYNSPLHF. CDR3 nucleotide sequence: TGTGCCAGCAGTCGGGTTGCGGGAAGCTCCTATAATTCACCCCTCCACTTT.

The V call is TRBV9, the J call TRBJ1-2, with 9 bases matching TRBD1. V lost 4 bases, J lost 2 bases, and 9 bases stayed unmatched. The germline V gene encodes CDR1 SGDLS and CDR2 YYNGEE. The CDR3 has 16 residues. CDR3 region: CASSTRTGGENYGYTF. The CDR3 nucleotides read TGTGCCAGCAGCACCCGAACAGGGGGCGAGAACTATGGCTACACCTTC.

This clone was seen a single time. The chain couples TRBV2 to TRBJ2-1; 7 nucleotides agree with TRBD2. The CDR3 length is 13 residues. CDR1 is SNHLY, CDR2 FYNNEI, per germline. J gave up 8 bases and V 8 bases, and 9 bases lay outside the gene matches. This chain's CDR3 is CASGGSLGHEQFF. The DNA of the CDR3 is TGTGCCAGCGGCGGGAGCTTAGGTCATGAGCAGTTCTTC.

This clone was recorded only once. The V gene is TRBV5-6, the J gene TRBJ1-1; D unclear. Trimming pared 4 bases from V and 0 bases from J, leaving 7 bases between. CDR3 size: 13 residues. From germline, CDR1 is SGHDT and CDR2 YYEEEE. The CDR3 spells CASSTDMNTEAFF. DNA for the CDR3: TGTGCCAGCAGCACTGACATGAACACTGAAGCTTTCTTT.

The rearrangement joins TRBV7-9 to TRBJ2-5; D is possibly TRBD1 (5 bases). The V end was cut by 3 bases, the J end by 7 bases, with 6 bases between. The germline gives CDR1 SEHNR, CDR2 FQNEAQ (reference sequence). This CDR3 region has 11 residues. CDR3 DNA: TGTGCCAGCAGCTTTAGGGGGACCCAGTACTTC. It codes for CASSFRGTQYF.

This chain uses TRBV19 with TRBJ1-1; D is unclear. The CDR3 is 14 amino acids. Between the trimmed V and J ends, which lost 6 bases and 3 bases, there was a span of 14 bases. The germline CDR1 and CDR2 sequences are LNHDA and SQIVND (reference sequence). DNA of the CDR3: TGTGCCAGTAGGGCCGCGGGTCCCCACACTGAAGCTTTCTTT. This translates into CASRAAGPHTEAFF.

This clone has more than one count but fewer than ten. The chain links TRBV19 to TRBJ1-5, with D possibly TRBD1 on 5 matching bases. V gave up 4 bases and J gave up 3 bases, with 7 bases separating them. This CDR3 spans 13 amino acids. The germline V gene has CDR1 LNHDA and CDR2 SQIVND (reference sequence). CDR3 loop: CASSRGHNQPQHF. CDR3 nucleotides: TGTGCCAGTAGTAGGGGCCACAATCAGCCCCAGCATTTT.